Listed below are T cell receptor beta chains from one sample, sequenced in a study of beta chain features in type 1 diabetes. Method: immunoSEQ multiplex PCR; TCRdb's copy keeps in-frame clones and lacks some. This sample yields a few hundred thousand clones, of which about 10% are seen a single time; over 0.45% belongs to the top ten. The source material was central memory CD4+ T cells from blood. The receptors were gathered from a man aged 30 to 39 with type 1 diabetes. Both conserved end residues are trimmed from each CDR3.

ASSRGLAGAFGSTDTQY	TRBV7-2	TRBJ2-3
ASGRGYEQY	TRBV7-2	TRBJ2-7
ASSPDGDQPQH	TRBV11-1	TRBJ1-5
ASSLTGGSGNTIY	TRBV7-2	TRBJ1-3
ASGRWNSEAF	TRBV6-1	TRBJ1-1
ASSQAPLRGRDQPQH	TRBV4-1	TRBJ1-5
ASSLNSLGETQY	TRBV7-9	TRBJ2-5
ASSHTPTGGRTGELF	TRBV27	TRBJ2-2
ASSQDGWTSVINRTGETQY	TRBV4-3	TRBJ2-5
ASSLKGTGYVHEQF	TRBV7-3	TRBJ2-1
ASSFGGLLLH	TRBV27	TRBJ1-6
ASRMGTAETQY	TRBV28	TRBJ2-5
ASSEAGPSGKETQY	TRBV2	TRBJ2-5
ASSLGQNTDTQY	TRBV7-9	TRBJ2-3
ASSQDRFSRAADTQY	TRBV14	TRBJ2-3
ASRGVAGGNFENIQY	TRBV28	TRBJ2-4
ASSSNSLENIQY	TRBV11-2	TRBJ2-4
ATRGGNSNQPQH	TRBV15	TRBJ1-5
ATSRDRWGREGYT	TRBV15	TRBJ1-2
ASRKGGNEKLF	TRBV6-6	TRBJ1-4
ASSSPGLAGGTDTQY	TRBV10-3	TRBJ2-3
ATGGAVYEQY	TRBV28	TRBJ2-7
ASSRTSRETQY	TRBV6-1	TRBJ2-5
ANGGGGEQF	TRBV10-3	TRBJ2-1
ASRRGGGLGGSQH	TRBV27	TRBJ1-5
ASSLELAGRGYT	TRBV7-2	TRBJ1-2
ASSAQPGQKTGYT	TRBV11-2	TRBJ1-2
ASSPGTGLYEQY	TRBV19	TRBJ2-7
ASTKSGTSGTYEQY	TRBV6-6	TRBJ2-7
AWSVPSSKNIQY	TRBV30	TRBJ2-4
ATSREVNTEAF	TRBV15	TRBJ1-1
ASSLSLGQGVEKLF	TRBV27	TRBJ1-4
ASSDLTSGRGNEQF	TRBV28	TRBJ2-1
ASSFGREETQY	TRBV7-2	TRBJ2-5
ASTQGLAGVYEQY	TRBV11-2	TRBJ2-7
ASRHGEGRYEQY	TRBV11-2	-
ASSIGLAGVSLSYEQY	TRBV11-2	TRBJ2-7
ASSPPGSDTQY	TRBV7-3	TRBJ2-3
ASSFGALSSYEQY	TRBV5-1	TRBJ2-7
ASSVRGFPQETQY	TRBV7-9	TRBJ2-5
ATSRSSGSNSNEQY	TRBV15	TRBJ2-7
ASSLGGSSNTEAF	TRBV7-9	TRBJ1-1
ASSLPGSPLPQH	TRBV28	TRBJ1-5
ASSLEFTTHEQY	TRBV7-2	TRBJ2-7
ASRPRLAETYEQY	TRBV5-6	TRBJ2-7